This T cell receptor (beta chain) was captured by sequencing in a study of cytomegalovirus exposure and HLA in healthy donors. General study findings and limits: In an earlier analysis, about 87% or about 30%: the productive usage of most TCR beta V segments. TCR beta V- and J-gene trimming was later associated with a missense DCLRE1C variant.

Turning to this clone: Its antigen is not identified.

The V and J ends lost 5 bases and 2 bases respectively, with 10 bases between them. The CDR3 spans 13 residues. The germline V gene encodes CDR1 SGHNT and CDR2 YENEEA. Vbeta (60) and Jbeta (13) primers were used in the PCR. In the source study's methods: Roughly 12 million of about 88 million unique TCR beta chains were shared, per a later count. The assay was immunoSEQ multiplex PCR, and TCRdb's table has in-frame clones only and misses some. V and J calls and clone size come straight from that table; D and trimming were deduced from the DNA. The sample lists about 160,000 clones, approximately 80% occurring once.

The sequence was collected from a woman aged 25 to 45 in good health and CMV-seropositive. The chain carries TRBV11-3 and TRBJ2-7; TRBD2 might be the D (7 bases). Sequenced sample: PBMCs. CDR3 in DNA: TGTGCCAGCAGCCCCGGGGGGCCCTACGAGCAGTACTTC. This sequence encodes CASSPGGPYEQYF.